The sequence of this TCR beta chain was determined in a study of cytomegalovirus exposure and HLA in healthy donors. General study findings and limits: The study listed roughly 160 cytomegalovirus-associated TCR beta chains. Most TCR sequences were uncommon, yet certain public TCRs appeared in many donors.

The PCR was carried out with 60 Vbeta primers and 13 Jbeta primers. Sequencing was performed with immunoSEQ multiplex PCR; in TCRdb, only in-frame clones are kept and a portion is missing. This sample has roughly 55,000 clones; 65% to 80% occur once, and the top ten carry approximately 30%. The count of this clone is one. Its target is unknown. V lost 6 bases to trimming and J lost 3 bases, with 17 bases between them. CDR1 is MNHNS, CDR2 SASEGT, per germline. The CDR3 extends over 15 amino acids. This receptor was obtained from a man in his forties in good health and CMV-seropositive. The V call is TRBV6-1, the J call TRBJ1-1, with D possibly being TRBD1 (6 bases). Input material: PBMCs. CDR3 sequence reads: CASRLLQGVDTEAFF. The CDR3 region has the DNA TGTGCCAGCAGGCTCTTACAGGGTGTGGACACTGAAGCTTTCTTT.